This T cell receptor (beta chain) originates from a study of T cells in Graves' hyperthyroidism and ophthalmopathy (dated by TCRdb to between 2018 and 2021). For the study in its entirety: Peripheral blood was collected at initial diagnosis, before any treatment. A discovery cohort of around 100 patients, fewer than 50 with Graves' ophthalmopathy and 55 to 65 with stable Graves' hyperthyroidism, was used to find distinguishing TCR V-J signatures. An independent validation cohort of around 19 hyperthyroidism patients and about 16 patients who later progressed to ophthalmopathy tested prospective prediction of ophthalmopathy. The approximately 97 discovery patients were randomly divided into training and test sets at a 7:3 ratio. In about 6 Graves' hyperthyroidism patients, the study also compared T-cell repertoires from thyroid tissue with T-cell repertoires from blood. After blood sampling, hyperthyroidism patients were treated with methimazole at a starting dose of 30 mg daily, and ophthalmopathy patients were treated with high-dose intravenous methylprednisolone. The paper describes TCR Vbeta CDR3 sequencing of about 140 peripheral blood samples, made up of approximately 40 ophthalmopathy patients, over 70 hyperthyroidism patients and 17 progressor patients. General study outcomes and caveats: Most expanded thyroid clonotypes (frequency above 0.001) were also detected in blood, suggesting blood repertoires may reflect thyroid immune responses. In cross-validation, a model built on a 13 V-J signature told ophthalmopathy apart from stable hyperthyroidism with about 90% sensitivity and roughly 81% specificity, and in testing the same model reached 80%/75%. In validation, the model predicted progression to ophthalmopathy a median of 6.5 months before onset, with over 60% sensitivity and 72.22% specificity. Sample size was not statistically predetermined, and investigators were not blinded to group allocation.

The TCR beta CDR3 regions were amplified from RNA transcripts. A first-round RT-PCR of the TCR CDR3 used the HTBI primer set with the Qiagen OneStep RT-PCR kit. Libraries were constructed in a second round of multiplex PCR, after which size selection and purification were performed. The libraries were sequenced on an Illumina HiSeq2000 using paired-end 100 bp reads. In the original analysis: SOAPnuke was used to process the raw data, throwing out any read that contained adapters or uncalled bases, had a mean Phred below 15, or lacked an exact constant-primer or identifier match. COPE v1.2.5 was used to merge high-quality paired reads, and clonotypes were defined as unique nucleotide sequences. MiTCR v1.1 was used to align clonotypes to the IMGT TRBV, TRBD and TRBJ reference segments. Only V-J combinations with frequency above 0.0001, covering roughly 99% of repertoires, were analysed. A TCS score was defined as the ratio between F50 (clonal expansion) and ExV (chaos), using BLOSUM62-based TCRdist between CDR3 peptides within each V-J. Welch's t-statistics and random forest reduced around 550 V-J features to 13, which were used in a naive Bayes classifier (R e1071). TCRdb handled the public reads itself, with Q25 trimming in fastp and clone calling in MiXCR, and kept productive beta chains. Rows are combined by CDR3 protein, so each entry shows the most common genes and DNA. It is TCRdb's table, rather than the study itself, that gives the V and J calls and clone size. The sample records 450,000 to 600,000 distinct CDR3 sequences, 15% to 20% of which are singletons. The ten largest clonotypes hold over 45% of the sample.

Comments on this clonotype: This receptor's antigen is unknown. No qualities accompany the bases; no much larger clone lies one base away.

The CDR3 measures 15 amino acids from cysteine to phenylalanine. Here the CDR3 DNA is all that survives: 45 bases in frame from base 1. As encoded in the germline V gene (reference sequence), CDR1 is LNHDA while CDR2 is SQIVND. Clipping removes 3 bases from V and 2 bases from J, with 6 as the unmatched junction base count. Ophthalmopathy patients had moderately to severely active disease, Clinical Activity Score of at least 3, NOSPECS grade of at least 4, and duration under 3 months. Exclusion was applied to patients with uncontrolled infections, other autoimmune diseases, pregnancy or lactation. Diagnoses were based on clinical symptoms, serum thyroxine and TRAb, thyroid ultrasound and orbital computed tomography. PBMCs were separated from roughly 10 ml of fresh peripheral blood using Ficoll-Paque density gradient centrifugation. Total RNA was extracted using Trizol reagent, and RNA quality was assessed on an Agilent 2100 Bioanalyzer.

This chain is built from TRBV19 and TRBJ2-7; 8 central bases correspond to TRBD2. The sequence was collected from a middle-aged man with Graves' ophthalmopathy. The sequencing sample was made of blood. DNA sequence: TGTGCCAGTAGTATTCCCGGGACTAGTACCTACGAGCAGTACTTC. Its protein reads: CASSIPGTSTYEQYF.